Below, 6 T cell receptor beta chains from the same sample are listed, as sequenced in a study of T cell responses to AZD1222 COVID-19 vaccine. Data came from immunoSEQ multiplex PCR; TCRdb stores just in-frame clones and leaves some out. Seen here are 75,000 to 90,000 clones, 80% to 90% observed once, and the top ten hold about an eighth. Material: peripheral blood, obtained 28 days after the second AZD1222 dose. Receptors originate from an adult who received the AZD1222 COVID-19 vaccine.

This chain links TRBV11-3 with TRBJ2-1; D is unclear. The CDR3 spans 14 residues. The V end lost 1 base, the J end lost 6 bases, and 10 bases lay between the germline ends. Germline-derived CDR1 and CDR2 are SGHNT and YENEEA. The CDR3 spells CASSLVAASNEQFF. The CDR3 region has the DNA TGTGCCAGCAGCTTAGTCGCGGCCTCCAATGAGCAGTTCTTC.

The chain carries TRBV2 and TRBJ1-1; 9 positions agree with TRBD1. The CDR3 extends over 13 amino acids. V dropped 7 bases and J dropped 5; count of bases not matched to a gene: 5. Germline V CDR1 and CDR2: SNHLY, FYNNEI. CDR3 sequence (DNA): TGTGCCAGCAATAGACAGGGGGGAACTGAAGCTTTCTTT. Translation gives CASNRQGGTEAFF.

This chain connects TRBV30 to TRBJ1-6, with 7 bases aligning to TRBD1. The V gene's germline CDR1 is GTSNPN and CDR2 SVGIG (reference sequence). CDR3 size: 13 residues. The CDR3 region has the DNA TGTGCGATTGCACAGGGGTATAATTCACCCCTCCACTTT. Its translation is CAIAQGYNSPLHF. The whole variable domain, filled in from reference TRBV30 and TRBJ1-6, reads SQTIHQWPATLVQPVGSPLSLECTVEGTSNPNLYWYRQAAGRGLQLLFYSVGIGQISSEVPQNLSASRPQDRQFILSSKKLLLSDSGFYLCAIAQGYNSPLHFGNGTRLTVT.

The rearrangement links TRBV11-3 to TRBJ1-1; unclear D gene. The CDR3 is 13 amino acids. Germline CDR1 is SGHNT and CDR2 is YENEEA. V was pared by 0 bases and J by 8 bases, with 10 bases between. The CDR3 loop is CASSLEVGREAFF. CDR3 bases: TGTGCCAGCAGCTTAGAAGTAGGGCGGGAAGCTTTCTTT.

The chain links TRBV5-6 to TRBJ2-1; D call uncertain. The CDR3 has 14 residues. The germline gives CDR1 SGHDT, CDR2 YYEEEE. The ends were cut back, 0 bases at V and 3 bases at J, with 7 bases in the middle. CDR3 DNA: TGTGCCAGCAGCTTGGGAGCGCTCTACAATGAGCAGTTCTTC. Its translation is CASSLGALYNEQFF.

This chain links TRBV5-8 with TRBJ2-1; D possibly uses TRBD1 or TRBD2 (5 bases each). Trimming cost V 1 base and J 8 bases, with 10 bases left between them. The CDR3 runs to 13 residues. Germline V gene sequence: CDR1 SGHTS, CDR2 YDEGEE. The CDR3 reads CASSLPGRYEQFF. As DNA, the CDR3 is TGTGCCAGCAGCTTGCCGGGGCGTTATGAGCAGTTCTTC.